This TCR beta chain emerged from a study of T cell changes during pregnancy in multiple sclerosis. Germline lookup yields CDR1 SGHRS and CDR2 YFSETQ. The CDR3 runs 16 residues. Losses at the gene ends were 0 bases for V and 2 bases for J; bases not matched to a gene: 3. Repertoires were generated with immunoSEQ multiplex PCR, while TCRdb's copy carries only in-frame clones and drops some. Of about 100,000 clones in the sample, approximately 90% were seen once. The chain uses TRBV5-1 and TRBJ2-2; 8 bases line up with TRBD1. This receptor was taken from a female donor with multiple sclerosis, enrolled in a pregnancy study. The specimen comprised peripheral blood, sampled in the second trimester of pregnancy. CDR3 region: CASSLVQGANTGELFF. The CDR3, as DNA: TGCGCCAGCAGCTTGGTGCAGGGGGCCAACACCGGGGAGCTGTTTTTT.